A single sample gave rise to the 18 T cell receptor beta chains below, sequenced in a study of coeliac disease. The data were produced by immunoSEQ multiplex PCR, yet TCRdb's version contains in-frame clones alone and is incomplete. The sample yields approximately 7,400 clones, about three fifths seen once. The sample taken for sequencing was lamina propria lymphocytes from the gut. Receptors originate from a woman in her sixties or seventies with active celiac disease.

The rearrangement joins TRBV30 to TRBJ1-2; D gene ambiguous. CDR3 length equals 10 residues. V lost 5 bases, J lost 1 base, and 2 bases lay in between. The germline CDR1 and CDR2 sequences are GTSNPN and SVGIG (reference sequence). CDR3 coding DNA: TGTGCCTGGCTTAACTATGGCTACACCTTC. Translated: CAWLNYGYTF.

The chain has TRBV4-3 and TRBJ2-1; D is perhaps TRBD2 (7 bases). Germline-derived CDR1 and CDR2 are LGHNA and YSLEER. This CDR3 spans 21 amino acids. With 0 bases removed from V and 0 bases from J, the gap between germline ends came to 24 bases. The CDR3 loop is CASSQEWGGLLPRPSYNEQFF. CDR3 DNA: TGCGCCAGCAGCCAAGAGTGGGGGGGGCTCCTACCACGACCCTCCTACAATGAGCAGTTCTTC.

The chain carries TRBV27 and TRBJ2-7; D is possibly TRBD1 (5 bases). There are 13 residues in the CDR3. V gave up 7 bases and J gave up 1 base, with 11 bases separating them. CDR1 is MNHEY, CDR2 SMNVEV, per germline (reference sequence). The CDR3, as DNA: TGTGCCAGCACATCAGACAGTTCCTACGAGCAGTACTTC. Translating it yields CASTSDSSYEQYF.

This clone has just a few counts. The CDR3 DNA reads as TGCGCCAGCAGCTTAACTTCAGGGGGCACAGATACGCAGTATTTT. It yields the protein CASSLTSGGTDTQYF. The J gene is TRBJ2-3, the V gene TRBV5-1, with D possibly TRBD1 on 6 matching bases. Germline lookup yields CDR1 SGHRS and CDR2 YFSETQ. Trimming removed 2 bases from V and 1 base from J, with 11 bases in between. There are 15 residues in the CDR3.

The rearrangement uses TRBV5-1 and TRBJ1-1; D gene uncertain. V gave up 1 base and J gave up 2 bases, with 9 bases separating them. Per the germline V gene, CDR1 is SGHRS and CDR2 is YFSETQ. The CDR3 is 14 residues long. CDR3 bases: TGCGCCAGCAGCTTGTTACAGTCCAACACTGAAGCTTTCTTT. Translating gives CASSLLQSNTEAFF.

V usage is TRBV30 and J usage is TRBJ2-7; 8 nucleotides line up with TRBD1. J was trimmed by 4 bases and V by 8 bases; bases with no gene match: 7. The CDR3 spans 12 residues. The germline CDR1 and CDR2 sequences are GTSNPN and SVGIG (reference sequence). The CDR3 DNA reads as TGTGCCGCAGGACAGGGTAAATACGAGCAGTACTTC. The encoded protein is CAAGQGKYEQYF.

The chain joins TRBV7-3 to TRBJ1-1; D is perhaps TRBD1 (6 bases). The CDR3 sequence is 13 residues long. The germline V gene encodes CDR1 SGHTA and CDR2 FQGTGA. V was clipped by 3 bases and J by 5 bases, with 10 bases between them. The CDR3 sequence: CASSFNRDTEAFF. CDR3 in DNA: TGTGCCAGCAGCTTCAACAGGGATACTGAAGCTTTCTTT. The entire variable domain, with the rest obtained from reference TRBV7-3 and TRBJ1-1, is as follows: GAGVSQTPSNKVTEKGKYVELRCDPISGHTALYWYRQSLGQGPEFLIYFQGTGAADDSGLPNDRFFAVRPEGSVSTLKIQRTERGDSAVYLCASSFNRDTEAFFGQGTRLTVV.

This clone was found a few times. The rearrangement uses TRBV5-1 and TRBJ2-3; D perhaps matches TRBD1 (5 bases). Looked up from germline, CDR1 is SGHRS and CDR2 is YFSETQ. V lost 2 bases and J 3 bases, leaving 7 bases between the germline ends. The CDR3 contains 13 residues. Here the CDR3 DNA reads TGCGCCAGCAGCTTCAGGGTAACAGATACGCAGTATTTT. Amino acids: CASSFRVTDTQYF.

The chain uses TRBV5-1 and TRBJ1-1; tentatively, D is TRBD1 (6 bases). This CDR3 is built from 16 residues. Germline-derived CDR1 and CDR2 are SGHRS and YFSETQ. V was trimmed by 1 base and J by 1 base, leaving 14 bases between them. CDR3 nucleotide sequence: TGCGCCAGCAGCTTGTTACCGACAGGATCGAACACTGAAGCTTTCTTT. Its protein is CASSLLPTGSNTEAFF. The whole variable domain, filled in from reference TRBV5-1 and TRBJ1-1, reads KAGVTQTPRYLIKTRGQQVTLSCSPISGHRSVSWYQQTPGQGLQFLFEYFSETQRNKGNFPGRFSGRQFSNSRSEMNVSTLELGDSALYLCASSLLPTGSNTEAFFGQGTRLTVV.

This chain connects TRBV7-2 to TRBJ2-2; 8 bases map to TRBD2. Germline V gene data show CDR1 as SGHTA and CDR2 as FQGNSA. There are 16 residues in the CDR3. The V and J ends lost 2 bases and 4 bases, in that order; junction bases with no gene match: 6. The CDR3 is CASSLSAGGFTGELFF. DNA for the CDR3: TGTGCCAGCAGCTTATCTGCGGGGGGTTTCACCGGGGAGCTGTTTTTT.

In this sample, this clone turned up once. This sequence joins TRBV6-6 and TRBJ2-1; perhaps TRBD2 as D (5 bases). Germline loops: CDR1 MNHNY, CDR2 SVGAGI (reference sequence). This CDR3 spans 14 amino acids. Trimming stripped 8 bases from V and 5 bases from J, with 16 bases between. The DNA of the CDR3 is TGTGCCAGCCTCGAGGGTAGCAGGAACAATGAGCAGTTCTTC. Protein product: CASLEGSRNNEQFF.

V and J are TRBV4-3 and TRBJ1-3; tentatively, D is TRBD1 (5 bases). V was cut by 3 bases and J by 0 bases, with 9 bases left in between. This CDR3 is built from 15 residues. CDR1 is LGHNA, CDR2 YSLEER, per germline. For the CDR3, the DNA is TGCGCCAGCAGCCAGACAGCTGTCTCTGGAAACACCATATATTTT. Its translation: CASSQTAVSGNTIYF.

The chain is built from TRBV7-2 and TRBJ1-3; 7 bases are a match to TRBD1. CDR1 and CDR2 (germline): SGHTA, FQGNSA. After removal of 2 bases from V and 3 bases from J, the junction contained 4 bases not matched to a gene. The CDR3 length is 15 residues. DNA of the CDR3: TGTGCCAGCAGCTTATCATACAGGGGTGGAAACACCATATATTTT. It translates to CASSLSYRGGNTIYF.

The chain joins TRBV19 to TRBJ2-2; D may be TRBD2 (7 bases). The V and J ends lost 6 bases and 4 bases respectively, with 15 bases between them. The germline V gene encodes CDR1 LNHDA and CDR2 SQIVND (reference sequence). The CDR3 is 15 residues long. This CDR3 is CASREGGAGTGELFF. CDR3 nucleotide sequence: TGTGCCAGTAGGGAAGGGGGGGCCGGCACCGGGGAGCTGTTTTTT.

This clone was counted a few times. The CDR3 bases are TGTGCCAGCACCCCATACAGGGGGCAACTATACGAGACCCAGTACTTC. Translated: CASTPYRGQLYETQYF. This chain links TRBV7-2 with TRBJ2-5, with TRBD1 matching 9 bases. The germline gives CDR1 SGHTA, CDR2 FQGNSA. V lost 7 bases, J lost 5 bases, and 14 bases stayed unmatched. This CDR3 has 16 residues.

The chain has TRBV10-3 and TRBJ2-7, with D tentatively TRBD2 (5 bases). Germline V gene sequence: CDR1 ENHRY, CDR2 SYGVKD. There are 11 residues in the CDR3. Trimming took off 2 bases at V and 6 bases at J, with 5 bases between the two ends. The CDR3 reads CAISEEGEQYF. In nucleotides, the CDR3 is TGTGCCATCAGTGAGGAGGGCGAGCAGTACTTC.

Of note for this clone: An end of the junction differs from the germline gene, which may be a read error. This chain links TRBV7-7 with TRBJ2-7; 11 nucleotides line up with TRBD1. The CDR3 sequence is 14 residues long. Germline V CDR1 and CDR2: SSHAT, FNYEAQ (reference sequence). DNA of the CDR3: TGTGCTAGCAGCACAGGGACAGGGGGCTACGAGCAGTACTTC. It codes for CASSTGTGGYEQYF.

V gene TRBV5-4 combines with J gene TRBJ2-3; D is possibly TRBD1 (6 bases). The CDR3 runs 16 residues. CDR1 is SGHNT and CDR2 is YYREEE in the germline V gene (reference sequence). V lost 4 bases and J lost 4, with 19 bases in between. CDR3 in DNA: TGTGCCAGCAGCCTCCCGGGACAAAGGGTTCCAGATACGCAGTATTTT. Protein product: CASSLPGQRVPDTQYF.